One sample yielded the 8 T cell receptor beta chains listed below, sequenced in a study of T cells in localized non-small cell lung cancer. Here immunoSEQ multiplex PCR was the method, and the copy in TCRdb shows in-frame clones only, minus some. The sample has around 26,000 clones, 88% seen once. The material was peripheral blood, obtained before any cancer treatment. These receptor sequences come from a female donor of 60 years or more with stage II squamous cell lung carcinoma.

This clone came up once. The V gene is TRBV11-2, the J gene TRBJ2-1, with 9 bases fitting TRBD2. V shed 8 bases, J shed 1 base, and the junction held 0 bases outside the gene matches. The germline CDR1 and CDR2 sequences are SGHAT and FQNNGV. The CDR3 is made up of 13 amino acids. The CDR3 protein is CASAGGSYNEQFF. The CDR3 DNA reads as TGTGCCAGCGCGGGAGGGTCCTACAATGAGCAGTTCTTC.

V usage is TRBV27 and J usage is TRBJ2-1; the match to TRBD2 covers 11 bases. The CDR3 consists of 15 residues. The germline CDR1 and CDR2 sequences are MNHEY and SMNVEV (reference sequence). Germline trimming cut 4 bases from V and 8 bases from J; bases unmatched to any gene: 7. Written as DNA, the CDR3 is TGTGCCAGCAGTTGGGGACTAGCGGTGGGGGATGAGCAGTTCTTC. It yields the protein CASSWGLAVGDEQFF.

The chain couples TRBV6-1 to TRBJ2-2; no reliable D call. Trimming pared 2 bases from V and 3 bases from J, leaving 1 base between. The CDR3 length is 12 residues. Germline CDR1 is MNHNS and CDR2 is SASEGT. In DNA, the CDR3 is TGTGCCAGCAGTGAACACACCGGGGAGCTGTTTTTT. Translated: CASSEHTGELFF.

The rearrangement uses TRBV23-1 and TRBJ2-3, with TRBD2 identical over 7 bases. Being an ORF, TRBV23-1 has a function that is uncertain. The V gene end was trimmed by 4 bases and the J gene end by 0 bases; junction bases not matched to a gene: 10. The CDR3 is 17 residues long. The CDR3 DNA sequence: TGCGCCAGCAGTCCCCCCGCTGGAGCGGGGAGCACAGATACGCAGTATTTT. Amino acids: CASSPPAGAGSTDTQYF.

This rearrangement joins TRBV28 to TRBJ1-5; D call uncertain. Trimming left V 5 bases short and J 0 bases short, with 14 bases between. The CDR3 totals 16 residues. Germline lookup yields CDR1 MDHEN and CDR2 SYDVKM. CDR3 loop: CASSLPTPYSNQPQHF. CDR3 sequence (DNA): TGTGCCAGCAGTCTCCCGACACCTTATAGCAATCAGCCCCAGCATTTT.

This clone was seen a single time. The chain uses TRBV2 and TRBJ1-4; D is perhaps TRBD1 (6 bases). This CDR3 comprises 13 residues. Per the germline V gene, CDR1 is SNHLY and CDR2 is FYNNEI. V was clipped by 3 bases and J by 7 bases, with 9 bases between them. The DNA of the CDR3 is TGTGCCAGCAGTGACAGGGGAATTGAAAAACTGTTTTTT. Amino acid sequence: CASSDRGIEKLFF.

The V call is TRBV2, the J call TRBJ1-1, with a weak D call TRBD1 (6 bases). Trimming took 7 bases from V and 1 from J, leaving 16 bases between them. Germline lookup yields CDR1 SNHLY and CDR2 FYNNEI. This CDR3 spans 15 amino acids. The CDR3 DNA follows: TGTGCCAGCACCCTTACAGGGATGTCGAACACTGAAGCTTTCTTT. It is translated as CASTLTGMSNTEAFF.

This clone came up once. The chain couples TRBV18 to TRBJ2-2; TRBD1 or TRBD2 may be the D gene (5 bases each). V was clipped by 4 bases and J by 4 bases, with 13 bases between them. The CDR3 is 15 amino acids. The germline V gene has CDR1 KGHSH and CDR2 LQKENI. CDR3 bases: TGTGCCAGCTCACTAGCCGCCGGGACCACCGGGGAGCTGTTTTTT. It codes for CASSLAAGTTGELFF.